These 6 T cell receptor beta chains came from one sample sequenced in a study of naive and memory T cell subsets. Two oligonucleotides, mixed equimolar, formed the beta constant-region primer covering TRBC1 and TRBC2. Ligated cDNA was amplified by four rounds of PCR with nested alpha and beta constant-region primers and SP2. TCRdb reprocessed the UMI-ligation and nested PCR reads with MiXCR, giving one entry per CDR3 protein. In the table there are over 20,000 distinct CDR3 sequences, roughly 10% of which are singletons. Sequenced: central memory CD8+ T cells from blood. The receptors were gathered from a human donor in good health.

This clonotype has at least ten counts. The chain combines TRBV3-1 with TRBJ2-1; TRBD2 agrees at 11 bases. Losses at the gene ends were 4 bases for V and 8 bases for J; bases not matched to a gene: 10. The CDR3 contains 16 residues. CDR1 and CDR2 (germline): LGHDT, YNNKEL (reference sequence). The CDR3 here is CASSLLTSGSGDEQFF. The CDR3 nucleotides read TGTGCCAGCAGCCTCCTCACTAGCGGGAGTGGGGATGAGCAGTTCTTC.

This clonotype showed up many times. The chain uses TRBV15 and TRBJ2-1; D may be TRBD1 (5 bases). Germline V gene sequence: CDR1 LNHNV, CDR2 YYDKDF (reference sequence). Trimming shortened V by 5 bases and J by 3 bases, and 23 bases separated the two germline ends. The CDR3 contains 18 residues. The CDR3 DNA reads as TGTGCCACCAGCCTCTCAGGGCTCCTAGTCCAGGGCTACAATGAGCAGTTCTTC. Translating it yields CATSLSGLLVQGYNEQFF. Variable domain in full (rest from reference TRBV15 and TRBJ2-1): DAMVIQNPRYQVTQFGKPVTLSCSQTLNHNVMYWYQQKSSQAPKLLFHYYDKDFNNEADTPDNFQSRRPNTSFCFLDIRSPGLGDTAMYLCATSLSGLLVQGYNEQFFGPGTRLTVL.

This clonotype was recorded many times. This chain uses TRBV6-6 with TRBJ2-7; TRBD1 agrees at 11 bases. The CDR3 runs to 14 residues. Germline trimming cut 6 bases from V and 3 bases from J; bases unmatched to any gene: 4. Germline-derived CDR1 and CDR2 are MNHNY and SVGAGI (reference sequence). CDR3 DNA: TGTGCCAGCAGCACCGGGACAGGGGGCTACGAGCAGTACTTC. Protein: CASSTGTGGYEQYF.

In its sample, this clonotype was seen many times. This chain uses TRBV12-3 or TRBV12-4 with TRBJ2-5; D gene uncertain. The V gene lost 4 bases and the J gene lost 5 bases, with 14 bases spanning the gap. CDR3 length: 14 amino acids. This CDR3 reads CASSWVSAEETQYF. CDR3 in DNA: TGTGCCAGCAGTTGGGTCAGCGCTGAGGAGACCCAGTACTTC.

This clonotype was picked up many times. The rearrangement links TRBV7-2 to TRBJ2-1, with TRBD2 identical over 12 bases. There are 15 residues in the CDR3. Germline CDR1 is SGHTA and CDR2 is FQGNSA. Trimming removed 3 bases from V and 8 bases from J; junction bases left unmatched: 5. CDR3 bases: TGTGCCAGCAGCTTGACTAGCGGGAGATTCGATGAGCAGTTCTTC. It specifies CASSLTSGRFDEQFF. The variable domain in full, with the rest retrieved from reference TRBV7-2 and TRBJ2-1, is GAGVSQSPSNKVTEKGKDVELRCDPISGHTALYWYRQSLGQGLEFLIYFQGNSAPDKSGLPSDRFSAERTGGSVSTLTIQRTQQEDSAVYLCASSLTSGRFDEQFFGPGTRLTVL.

In this sample, this clonotype turned up many times. The rearrangement links TRBV6-2 or TRBV6-3 to TRBJ2-3; D call uncertain. Germline values: CDR1 MNHEY, CDR2 SVGEGT. V lost 4 bases to trimming and J lost 4 bases, with 3 bases between them. The CDR3 spans 11 residues. The CDR3 bases are TGTGCCAGCAGTTCCCCAGATACGCAGTATTTT. As protein: CASSSPDTQYF.